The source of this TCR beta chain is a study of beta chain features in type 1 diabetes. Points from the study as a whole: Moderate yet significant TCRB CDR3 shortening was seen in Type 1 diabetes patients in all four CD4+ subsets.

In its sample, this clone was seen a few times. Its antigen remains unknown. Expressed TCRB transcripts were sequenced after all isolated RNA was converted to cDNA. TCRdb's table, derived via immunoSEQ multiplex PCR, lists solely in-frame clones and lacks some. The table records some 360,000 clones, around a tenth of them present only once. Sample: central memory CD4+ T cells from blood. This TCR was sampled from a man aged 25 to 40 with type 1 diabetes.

The CDR3 region is CASSPQTGGYNEQFF. In DNA form, the CDR3 reads TGTGCCAGCAGTCCCCAGACAGGGGGATACAATGAGCAGTTCTTC. The chain has TRBV27 and TRBJ2-1; TRBD1 matches 9 bases. Trimming cost V 5 bases and J 4 bases; bases outside gene matches: 6. This CDR3 spans 15 amino acids. Germline lookup yields CDR1 MNHEY and CDR2 SMNVEV (reference sequence).